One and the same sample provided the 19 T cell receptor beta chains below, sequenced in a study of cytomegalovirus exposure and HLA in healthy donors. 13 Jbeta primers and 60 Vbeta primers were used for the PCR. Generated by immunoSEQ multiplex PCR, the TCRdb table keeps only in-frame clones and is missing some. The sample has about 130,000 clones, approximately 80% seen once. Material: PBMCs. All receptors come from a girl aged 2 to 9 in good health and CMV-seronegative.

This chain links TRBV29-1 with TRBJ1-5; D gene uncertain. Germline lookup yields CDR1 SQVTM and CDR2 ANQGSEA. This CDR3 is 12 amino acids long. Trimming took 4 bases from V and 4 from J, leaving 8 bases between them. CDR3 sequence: CSVGSLNQPQHF. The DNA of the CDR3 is TGCAGCGTTGGCTCACTGAATCAGCCCCAGCATTTT.

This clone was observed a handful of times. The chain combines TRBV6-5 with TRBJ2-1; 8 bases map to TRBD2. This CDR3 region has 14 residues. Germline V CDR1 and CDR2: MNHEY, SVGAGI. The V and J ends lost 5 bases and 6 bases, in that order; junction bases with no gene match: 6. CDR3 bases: TGTGCCAGCAGTGCGGGAGGTACTCGCAATGAGCAGTTCTTC. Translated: CASSAGGTRNEQFF.

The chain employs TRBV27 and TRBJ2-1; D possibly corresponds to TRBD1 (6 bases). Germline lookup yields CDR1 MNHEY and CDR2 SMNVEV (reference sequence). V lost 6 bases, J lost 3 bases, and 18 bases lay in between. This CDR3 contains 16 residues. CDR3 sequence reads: CASSQPPGHNYNEQFF. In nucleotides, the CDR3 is TGTGCCAGCAGCCAACCTCCGGGACACAACTACAATGAGCAGTTCTTC.

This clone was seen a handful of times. Here the CDR3 reads CASSQDTWAYEQYF. The CDR3 DNA reads TGTGCCAGCAGCCAGGACACTTGGGCCTACGAGCAGTACTTC. The chain recombines TRBV5-4 with TRBJ2-7; tentatively, D is TRBD1 (5 bases). The CDR3 consists of 14 residues. V lost 4 bases to trimming and J lost 2 bases, with 13 bases between them. CDR1 is SGHNT, CDR2 YYREEE, per germline (reference sequence).

The CDR3 here is CASSPLRGARETQYF. CDR3 sequence (DNA): TGTGCCAGCAGTCCCCTCCGGGGGGCCCGGGAGACCCAGTACTTC. The V call is TRBV27, the J call TRBJ2-5, with D perhaps TRBD2 (7 bases). CDR3 size: 15 residues. In germline, CDR1 is MNHEY, CDR2 SMNVEV (reference sequence). The ends were cut back, 5 bases at V and 5 bases at J, with 18 bases in the middle.

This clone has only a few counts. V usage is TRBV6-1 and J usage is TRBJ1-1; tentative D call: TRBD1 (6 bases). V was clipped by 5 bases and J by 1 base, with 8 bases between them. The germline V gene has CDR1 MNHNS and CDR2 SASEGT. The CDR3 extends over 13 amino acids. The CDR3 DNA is TGTGCCAGCAGTAGGACAGCGAACACTGAAGCTTTCTTT. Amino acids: CASSRTANTEAFF.

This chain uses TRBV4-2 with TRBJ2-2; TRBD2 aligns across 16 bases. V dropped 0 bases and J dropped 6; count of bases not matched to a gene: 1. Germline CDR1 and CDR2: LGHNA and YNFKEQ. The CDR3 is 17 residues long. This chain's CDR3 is CASSQEGLAGGPGELFF. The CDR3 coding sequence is TGTGCCAGCAGCCAAGAGGGACTAGCGGGGGGGCCCGGGGAGCTGTTTTTT.

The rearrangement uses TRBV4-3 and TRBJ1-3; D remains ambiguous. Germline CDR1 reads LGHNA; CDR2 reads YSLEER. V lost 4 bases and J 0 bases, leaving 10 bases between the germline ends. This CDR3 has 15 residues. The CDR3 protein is CASSLADGSGNTIYF. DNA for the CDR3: TGCGCCAGCAGCCTAGCGGACGGCTCTGGAAACACCATATATTTT.

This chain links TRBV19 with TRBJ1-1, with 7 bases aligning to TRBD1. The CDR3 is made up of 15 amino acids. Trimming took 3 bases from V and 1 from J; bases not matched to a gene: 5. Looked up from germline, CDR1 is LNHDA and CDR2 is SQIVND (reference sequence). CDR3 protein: CASSISGQKNTEAFF. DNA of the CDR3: TGTGCCAGTAGTATTTCGGGACAGAAGAACACTGAAGCTTTCTTT.

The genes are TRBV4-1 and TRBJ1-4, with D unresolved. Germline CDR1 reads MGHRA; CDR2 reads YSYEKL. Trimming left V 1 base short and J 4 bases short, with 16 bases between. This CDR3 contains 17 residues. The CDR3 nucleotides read TGCGCCAGCAGCCAAGGCGGCGGATTGGTGGATAATGAAAAACTGTTTTTT. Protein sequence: CASSQGGGLVDNEKLFF.

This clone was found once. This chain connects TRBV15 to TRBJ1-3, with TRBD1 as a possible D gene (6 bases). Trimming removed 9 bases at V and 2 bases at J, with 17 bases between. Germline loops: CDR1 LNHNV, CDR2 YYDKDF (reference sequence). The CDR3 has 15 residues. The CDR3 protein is CATAQGSGAGNTIYF. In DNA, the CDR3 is TGTGCCACAGCACAGGGTTCGGGCGCTGGAAACACCATATATTTT.

CDR3 DNA sequence: TGTGCCAGCTCACCACAGGGAGGAGGAAACACCATATATTTT. This translates into CASSPQGGGNTIYF. V gene TRBV18 combines with J gene TRBJ1-3; D unresolved. The CDR3 has 14 residues. Deletions cut 1 base from V and 4 bases from J, with 8 bases between. The germline V gene has CDR1 KGHSH and CDR2 LQKENI.

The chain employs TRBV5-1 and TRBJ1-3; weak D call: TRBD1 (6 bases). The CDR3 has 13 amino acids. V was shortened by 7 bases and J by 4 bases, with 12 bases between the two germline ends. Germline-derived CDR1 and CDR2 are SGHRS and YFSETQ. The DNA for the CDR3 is TGCGCCAGCCGCGCAGGGGCGGGAAACACCATATATTTT. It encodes CASRAGAGNTIYF.

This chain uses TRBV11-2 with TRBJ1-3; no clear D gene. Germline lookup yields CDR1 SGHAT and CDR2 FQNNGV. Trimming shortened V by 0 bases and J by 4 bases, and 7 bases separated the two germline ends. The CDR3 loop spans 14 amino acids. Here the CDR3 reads CASSLDAGGNTIYF. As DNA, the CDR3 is TGTGCCAGCAGCTTAGACGCAGGCGGAAACACCATATATTTT. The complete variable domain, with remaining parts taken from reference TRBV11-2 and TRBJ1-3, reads EAGVAQSPRYKIIEKRQSVAFWCNPISGHATLYWYQQILGQGPKLLIQFQNNGVVDDSQLPKDRFSAERLKGVDSTLKIQPAKLEDSAVYLCASSLDAGGNTIYFGEGSWLTVV.

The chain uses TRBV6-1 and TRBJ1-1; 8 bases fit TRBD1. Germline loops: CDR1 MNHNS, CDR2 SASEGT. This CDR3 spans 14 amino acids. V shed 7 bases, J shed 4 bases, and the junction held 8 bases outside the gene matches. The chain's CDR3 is CASTEQGASTEAFF. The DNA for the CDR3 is TGTGCCAGCACAGAGCAGGGGGCGAGCACTGAAGCTTTCTTT.

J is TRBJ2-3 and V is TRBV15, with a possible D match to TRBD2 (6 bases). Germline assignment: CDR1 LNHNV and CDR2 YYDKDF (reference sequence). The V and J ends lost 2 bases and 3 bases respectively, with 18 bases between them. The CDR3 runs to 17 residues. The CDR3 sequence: CATSRPRTGLGTDTQYF. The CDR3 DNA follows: TGTGCCACCAGCAGACCGAGGACGGGACTGGGGACAGATACGCAGTATTTT.

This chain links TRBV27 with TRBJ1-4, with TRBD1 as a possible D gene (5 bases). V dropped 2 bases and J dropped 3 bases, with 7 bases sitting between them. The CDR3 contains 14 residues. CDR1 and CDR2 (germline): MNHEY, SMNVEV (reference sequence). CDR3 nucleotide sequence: TGTGCCAGCAGTTTACCGGGGGCTAATGAAAAACTGTTTTTT. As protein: CASSLPGANEKLFF.

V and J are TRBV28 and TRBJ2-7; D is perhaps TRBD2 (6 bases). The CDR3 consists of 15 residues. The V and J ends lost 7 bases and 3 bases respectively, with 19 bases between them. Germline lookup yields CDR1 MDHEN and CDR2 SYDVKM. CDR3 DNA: TGTGCCAGCAATTCCCCCGGGAGCACGCTCTACGAGCAGTACTTC. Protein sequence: CASNSPGSTLYEQYF.

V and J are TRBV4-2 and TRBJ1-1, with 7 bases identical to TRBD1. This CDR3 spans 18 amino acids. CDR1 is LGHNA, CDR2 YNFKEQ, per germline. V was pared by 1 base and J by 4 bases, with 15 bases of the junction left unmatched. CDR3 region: CASSQVGTDRVESTEAFF. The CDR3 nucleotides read TGTGCCAGCAGCCAAGTGGGGACTGACAGGGTCGAGAGCACTGAAGCTTTCTTT.